These T cell receptor beta chains were read from a single sample in a study of shared clonotypes between healthy human individuals. The repertoire was sequenced with immunoSEQ multiplex PCR; TCRdb's copy has only in-frame clones and lacks some. Counted here are about 980,000 clones, approximately 80% occurring once; the ten biggest clones make up about 1.5%. Input material: memory CD4+ T cells sorted from blood. The receptors shown here come from a man aged 18 to 30 in good health. CDR3s include the opening cysteine and the closing phenylalanine or tryptophan. A D gene is named only where the DNA matches it firmly. Clone size appears in some rows only: once, few, many, or a class for an expanded clone.

size: NA
J: TRBJ1-5
V: TRBV6-6
D: NA
DNA: TGTGCCAGCAGCCCCCTCGGTGGCAATCAGCCCCAGCATTTT
CDR3: CASSPLGGNQPQHF

size: few
J: TRBJ1-2
V: TRBV4-3
D: NA
DNA: TGCGCCAGCAGCCAAGATGCCGGGTATGGCTACACCTTC
CDR3: CASSQDAGYGYTF

size: NA
J: TRBJ2-1
V: TRBV2
D: NA
DNA: TGTGCCAGCAGTGAAGCGCTCGGGGGATGGGATGAGCAGTTCTTC
CDR3: CASSEALGGWDEQFF

size: NA
J: TRBJ1-5
V: TRBV5-6
D: TRBD1
DNA: TGTGCCAGCTCCGACAGGGTGAGCAATCAGCCCCAGCATTTT
CDR3: CASSDRVSNQPQHF

size: NA
J: TRBJ1-1
V: TRBV6-5
D: NA
DNA: TGTGCCAGCAGTTACGAGGGGCGAGGGAACACTGAAGCTTTCTTT
CDR3: CASSYEGRGNTEAFF

size: NA
J: TRBJ2-1
V: TRBV7-2
D: NA
DNA: TGTGCCAGCAGCTTAGCTTGGGGGTCCTACAATGAGCAGTTCTTC
CDR3: CASSLAWGSYNEQFF

size: NA
J: TRBJ1-1
V: TRBV7-2
D: NA
DNA: TGTGCCAGCAACACAGGGTTGAGCACTGAAGCTTTCTTT
CDR3: CASNTGLSTEAFF

size: NA
J: TRBJ2-1
V: TRBV7-9
D: NA
DNA: TGTGCCAGCAGCTTAGCATATGAGCAGTTCTTC
CDR3: CASSLAYEQFF

size: NA
J: TRBJ1-6
V: TRBV11-2
D: NA
DNA: TGTGCCAGCAGCTTAGATGGGGGCGGGAATTCACCCCTCCACTTT
CDR3: CASSLDGGGNSPLHF

size: NA
J: TRBJ2-7
V: TRBV15
D: NA
DNA: TGTGCCACCAGCAGAGATCCGGGCGATTCCTACGAGCAGTACTTC
CDR3: CATSRDPGDSYEQYF

size: NA
J: TRBJ2-2
V: TRBV11-3
D: NA
DNA: TGTGCCAGCAGCTCCAGGCTGACCGGGGAGCTGTTTTTT
CDR3: CASSSRLTGELFF

size: NA
J: TRBJ2-7
V: TRBV10-1
D: TRBD1
DNA: TGCGCCAGCAGTGCCTCCCGGGGGACAGGGGGAAGGGAGCAGTACTTC
CDR3: CASSASRGTGGREQYF

size: few
J: TRBJ2-3
V: TRBV29-1
D: NA
DNA: TGCAGCGTCCGGAAAAGCACAGATACGCAGTATTTT
CDR3: CSVRKSTDTQYF

size: NA
J: TRBJ1-2
V: TRBV6-5
D: NA
DNA: TGTGCCAGCAGAAGGGACCTAAACTATGGCTACACCTTC
CDR3: CASRRDLNYGYTF

size: few
J: TRBJ1-2
V: TRBV6-1
D: TRBD1
DNA: TGTGCCAGCAGTGACTCCGGGACAGGGAATGATGGCTACACCTTC
CDR3: CASSDSGTGNDGYTF

size: NA
J: TRBJ1-1
V: TRBV10-1
D: NA
DNA: TGCGCCAGCAGTAAAGACGGATTTGCTTTCTTT
CDR3: CASSKDGFAFF

size: NA
J: TRBJ1-1
V: TRBV10-3
D: NA
DNA: TGTGCCATCAGTGATTTCAAAGGGGGCACTGAAGCTTTCTTT
CDR3: CAISDFKGGTEAFF

size: NA
J: TRBJ2-5
V: TRBV2
D: NA
DNA: TGTGCCAGCAGTGACACCAATACAGAGACCCAGTACTTC
CDR3: CASSDTNTETQYF

size: NA
J: TRBJ1-1
V: TRBV2
D: NA
DNA: TGTGCCAGCGGGTTTCAGGAAGGGAACACTGAAGCTTTCTTT
CDR3: CASGFQEGNTEAFF

size: few
J: TRBJ1-6
V: TRBV11-2
D: NA
DNA: TGTGCCAGCAGCCCGGACACACACTCACCCCTCCACTTT
CDR3: CASSPDTHSPLHF

size: few
J: TRBJ1-1
V: TRBV13
D: TRBD1
DNA: TGTGCCAGCAGCGCCAGGGGGCGGGGGCTCACTGAAGCTTTCTTT
CDR3: CASSARGRGLTEAFF

size: NA
J: TRBJ2-7
V: TRBV7-2
D: TRBD2
DNA: TGTGCCAGCAGCTCCGAGAGGACTAGCGGAAACTACGAGCAGTACTTC
CDR3: CASSSERTSGNYEQYF

size: NA
J: TRBJ2-1
V: TRBV7-9
D: NA
DNA: TGTGCCAGCAGCCTAAGGACTCTCTACAATGAGCAGTTCTTC
CDR3: CASSLRTLYNEQFF

size: NA
J: TRBJ2-7
V: TRBV28
D: NA
DNA: TGTGCCAGCAACGCTCCGGGACAAACTTCCTACGAGCAGTACTTC
CDR3: CASNAPGQTSYEQYF